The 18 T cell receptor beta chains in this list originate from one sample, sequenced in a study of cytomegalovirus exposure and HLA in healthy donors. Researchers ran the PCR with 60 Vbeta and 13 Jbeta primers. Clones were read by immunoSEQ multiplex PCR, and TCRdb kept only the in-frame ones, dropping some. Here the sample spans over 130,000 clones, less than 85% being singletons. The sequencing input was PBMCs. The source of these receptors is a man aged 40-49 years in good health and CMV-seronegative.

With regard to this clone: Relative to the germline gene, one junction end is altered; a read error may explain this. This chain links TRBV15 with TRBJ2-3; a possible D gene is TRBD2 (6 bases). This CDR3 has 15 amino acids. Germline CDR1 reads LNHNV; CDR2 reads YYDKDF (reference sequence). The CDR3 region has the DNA TGTGCCACCAGCGGAGACGCCCGGGACTCAGATACGCAGTATTTT. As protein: CATSGDARDSDTQYF. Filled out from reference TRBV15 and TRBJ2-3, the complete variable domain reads DAMVIQNPRYQVTQFGKPVTLSCSQTLNHNVMYWYQQKSSQAPKLLFHYYDKDFNNEADTPDNFQSRRPNTSFCFLDIRSPGLGDTAMYLCATSGDARDSDTQYFGPGTRLTVL.

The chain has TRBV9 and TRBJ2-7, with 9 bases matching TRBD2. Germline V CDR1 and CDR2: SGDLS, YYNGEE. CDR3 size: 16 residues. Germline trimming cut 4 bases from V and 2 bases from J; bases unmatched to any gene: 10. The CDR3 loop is CASSPSGTSSTYEQYF. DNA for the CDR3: TGTGCCAGCAGCCCCTCCGGGACTAGCTCTACCTACGAGCAGTACTTC.

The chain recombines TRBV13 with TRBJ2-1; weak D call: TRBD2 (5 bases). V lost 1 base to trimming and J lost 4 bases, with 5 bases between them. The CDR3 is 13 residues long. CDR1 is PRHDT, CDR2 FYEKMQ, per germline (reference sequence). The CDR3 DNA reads TGTGCCAGCAGCTTAGCGGGATACAATGAGCAGTTCTTC. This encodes CASSLAGYNEQFF.

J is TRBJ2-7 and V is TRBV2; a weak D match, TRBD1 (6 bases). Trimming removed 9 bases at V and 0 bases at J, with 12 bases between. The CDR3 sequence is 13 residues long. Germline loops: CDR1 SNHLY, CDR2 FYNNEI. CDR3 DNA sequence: TGTGCCAGAAGACAGGAAAGCTCCTACGAGCAGTACTTC. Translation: CARRQESSYEQYF. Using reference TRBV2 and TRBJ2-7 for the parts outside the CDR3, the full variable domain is EPEVTQTPSHQVTQMGQEVILRCVPISNHLYFYWYRQILGQKVEFLVSFYNNEISEKSEIFDDQFSVERPDGSNFTLKIRSTKLEDSAMYFCARRQESSYEQYFGPGTRLTVT.

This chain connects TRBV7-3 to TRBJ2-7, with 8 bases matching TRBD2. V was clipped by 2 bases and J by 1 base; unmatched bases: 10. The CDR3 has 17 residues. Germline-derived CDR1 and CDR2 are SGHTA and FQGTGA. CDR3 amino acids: CASSLFFRGGLSYEQYF. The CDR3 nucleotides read TGTGCCAGCAGCTTATTTTTTCGGGGGGGCCTTTCCTACGAGCAGTACTTC. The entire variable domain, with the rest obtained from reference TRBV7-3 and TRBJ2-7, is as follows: GAGVSQTPSNKVTEKGKYVELRCDPISGHTALYWYRQSLGQGPEFLIYFQGTGAADDSGLPNDRFFAVRPEGSVSTLKIQRTERGDSAVYLCASSLFFRGGLSYEQYFGPGTRLTVT.

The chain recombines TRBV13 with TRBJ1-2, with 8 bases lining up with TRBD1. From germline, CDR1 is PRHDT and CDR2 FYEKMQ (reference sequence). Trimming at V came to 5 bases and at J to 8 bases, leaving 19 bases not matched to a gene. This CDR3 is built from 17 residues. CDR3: CASSLVRTGSNSVGYTF. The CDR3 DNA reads TGTGCCAGCAGCCTAGTAAGGACAGGGTCTAATTCCGTCGGCTACACCTTC.

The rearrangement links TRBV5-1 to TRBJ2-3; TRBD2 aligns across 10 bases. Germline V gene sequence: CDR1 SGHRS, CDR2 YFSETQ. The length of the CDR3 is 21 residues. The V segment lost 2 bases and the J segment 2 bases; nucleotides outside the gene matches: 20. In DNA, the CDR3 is TGCGCCAGCAGCTTTGCCCACAGGGTGGGTGAAGCGGGAGGGCTCACAGATACGCAGTATTTT. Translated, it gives CASSFAHRVGEAGGLTDTQYF.

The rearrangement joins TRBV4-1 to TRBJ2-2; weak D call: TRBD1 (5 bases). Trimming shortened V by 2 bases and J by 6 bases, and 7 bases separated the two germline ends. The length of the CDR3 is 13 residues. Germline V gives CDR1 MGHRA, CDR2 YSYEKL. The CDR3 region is CASSQRGAGELFF. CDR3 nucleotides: TGCGCCAGCAGCCAAAGGGGCGCCGGGGAGCTGTTTTTT.

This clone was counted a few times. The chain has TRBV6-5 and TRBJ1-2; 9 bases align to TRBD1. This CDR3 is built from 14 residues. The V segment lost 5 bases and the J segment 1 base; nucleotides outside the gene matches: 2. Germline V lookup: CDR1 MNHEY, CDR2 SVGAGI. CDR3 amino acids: CASSRQGVNYGYTF. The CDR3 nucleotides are TGTGCCAGCAGTAGACAGGGGGTTAACTATGGCTACACCTTC.

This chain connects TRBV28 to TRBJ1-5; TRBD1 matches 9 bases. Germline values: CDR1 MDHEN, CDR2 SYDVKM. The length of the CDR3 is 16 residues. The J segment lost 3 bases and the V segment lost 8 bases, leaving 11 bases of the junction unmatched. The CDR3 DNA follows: TGTGCCAGCCTTACCCCGGGACAGGGACCCAATCAGCCCCAGCATTTT. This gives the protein CASLTPGQGPNQPQHF.

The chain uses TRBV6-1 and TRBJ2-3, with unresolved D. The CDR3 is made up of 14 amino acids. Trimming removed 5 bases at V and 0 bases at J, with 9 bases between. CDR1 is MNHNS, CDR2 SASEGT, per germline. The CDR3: CASSYGHSTDTQYF. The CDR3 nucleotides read TGTGCCAGCAGTTATGGGCACAGCACAGATACGCAGTATTTT.

The CDR3 loop is CAGGGMSYNEQFF. The DNA of the CDR3 is TGTGCCGGCGGGGGGATGAGTTACAATGAGCAGTTCTTC. The chain combines TRBV10-3 with TRBJ2-1, with 8 bases fitting TRBD2. The ends lost 11 bases at V and 4 bases at J; junction bases unmatched: 7. Germline loops: CDR1 ENHRY, CDR2 SYGVKD. The length of the CDR3 is 13 residues.

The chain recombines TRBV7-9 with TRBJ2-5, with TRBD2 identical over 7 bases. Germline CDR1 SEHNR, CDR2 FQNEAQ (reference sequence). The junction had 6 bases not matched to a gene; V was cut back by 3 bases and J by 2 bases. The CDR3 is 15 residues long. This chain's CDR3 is CASSLGRGTQETQYF. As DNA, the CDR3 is TGTGCCAGCAGCTTGGGGCGGGGGACTCAAGAGACCCAGTACTTC.

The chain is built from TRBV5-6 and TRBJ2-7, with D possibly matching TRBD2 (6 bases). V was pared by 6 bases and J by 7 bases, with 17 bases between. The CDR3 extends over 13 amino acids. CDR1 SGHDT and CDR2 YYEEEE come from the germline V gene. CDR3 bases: TGTGCCAGCATCGGAGGAGGGATTGGTGAGCAGTACTTC. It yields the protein CASIGGGIGEQYF.

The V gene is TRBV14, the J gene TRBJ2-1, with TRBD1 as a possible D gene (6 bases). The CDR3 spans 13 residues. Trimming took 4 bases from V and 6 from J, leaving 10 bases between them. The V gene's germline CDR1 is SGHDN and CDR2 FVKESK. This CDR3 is CASSRSRGNEQFF. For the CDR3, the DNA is TGTGCCAGCAGCCGAAGCAGGGGCAATGAGCAGTTCTTC.

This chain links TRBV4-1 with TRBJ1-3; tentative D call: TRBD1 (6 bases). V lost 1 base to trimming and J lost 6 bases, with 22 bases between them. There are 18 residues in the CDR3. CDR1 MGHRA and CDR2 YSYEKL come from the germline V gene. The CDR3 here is CASSQVAETGRGTNTIYF. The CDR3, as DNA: TGCGCCAGCAGCCAAGTGGCGGAAACAGGGAGAGGTACAAACACCATATATTTT.

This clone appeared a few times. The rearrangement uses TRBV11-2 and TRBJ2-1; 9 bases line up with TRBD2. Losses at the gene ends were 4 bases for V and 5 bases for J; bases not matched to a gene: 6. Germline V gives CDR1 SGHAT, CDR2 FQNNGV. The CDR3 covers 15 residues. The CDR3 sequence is CASSSLAGRHNEQFF. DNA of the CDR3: TGTGCCAGCAGCTCGCTAGCGGGGCGTCACAATGAGCAGTTCTTC.

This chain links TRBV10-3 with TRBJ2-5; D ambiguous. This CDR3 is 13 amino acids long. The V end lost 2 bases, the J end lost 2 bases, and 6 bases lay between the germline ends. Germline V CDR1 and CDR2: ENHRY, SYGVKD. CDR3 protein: CAISEGQQETQYF. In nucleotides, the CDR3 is TGTGCCATCAGTGAGGGCCAGCAAGAGACCCAGTACTTC.